This T cell receptor (beta chain) was sequenced for a study of T cells in Graves' hyperthyroidism and ophthalmopathy. Hyperthyroidism patients were newly diagnosed, had disease duration under 2 months, and were aged 18 to 65 years. Thyroid ultrasound, orbital computed tomography, clinical symptoms, and serum thyroxine and TRAb underpinned diagnoses. This CDR3 is 16 amino acids long. V lost 3 bases to trimming and J lost 0 bases, with 15 bases between them. Germline loops: CDR1 MNHNS, CDR2 SASEGT. Points from the study as a whole: Blood also showed most of the thyroid clonotypes that were expanded above 0.001.

This clonotype showed up many times. The antigen is undetermined. There were TCR beta CDR3 regions amplified from RNA transcripts. A set of HTBI primers served as the primers for a first-round RT-PCR of the TCR CDR3. MiXCR, applied by TCRdb to the multiplex PCR reads, yields one record per CDR3 protein. Of approximately 500,000 distinct CDR3 sequences in the sample, about 43% were seen once. The V and J genes are TRBV6-1 and TRBJ2-7, with D possibly TRBD1 on 5 matching bases. The material sequenced was peripheral blood or thyroid tissue (not recorded which). This clonotype was sampled from a woman aged 18-35 years with Graves' hyperthyroidism. CDR3 region: CASSDIDSLSSYEQYF. The CDR3 coding sequence is TGTGCCAGCAGTGATATAGACAGTCTTAGCTCCTACGAGCAGTACTTC.